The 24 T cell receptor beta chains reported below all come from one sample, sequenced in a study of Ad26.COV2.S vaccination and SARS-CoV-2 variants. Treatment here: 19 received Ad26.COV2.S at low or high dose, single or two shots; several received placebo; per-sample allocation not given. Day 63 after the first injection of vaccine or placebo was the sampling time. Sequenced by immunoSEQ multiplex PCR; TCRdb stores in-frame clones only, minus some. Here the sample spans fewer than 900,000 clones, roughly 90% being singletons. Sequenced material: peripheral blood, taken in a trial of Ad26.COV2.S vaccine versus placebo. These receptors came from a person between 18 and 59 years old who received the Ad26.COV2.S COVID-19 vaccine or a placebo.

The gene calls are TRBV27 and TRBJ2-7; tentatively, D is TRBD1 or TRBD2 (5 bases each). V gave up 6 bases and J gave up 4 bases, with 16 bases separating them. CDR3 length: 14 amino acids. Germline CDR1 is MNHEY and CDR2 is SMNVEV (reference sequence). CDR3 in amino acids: CASSTGTDAYEQYF. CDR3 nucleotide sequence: TGTGCCAGCAGCACCGGGACCGACGCTTACGAGCAGTACTTC.

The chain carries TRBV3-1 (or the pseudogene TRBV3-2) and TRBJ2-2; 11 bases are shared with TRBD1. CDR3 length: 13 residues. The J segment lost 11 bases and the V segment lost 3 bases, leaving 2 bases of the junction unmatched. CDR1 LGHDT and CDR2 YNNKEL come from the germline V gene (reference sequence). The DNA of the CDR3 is TGTGCCAGCAGCCAGGGACAGGGGGGCGAGCTGTTTTTT. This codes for CASSQGQGGELFF.

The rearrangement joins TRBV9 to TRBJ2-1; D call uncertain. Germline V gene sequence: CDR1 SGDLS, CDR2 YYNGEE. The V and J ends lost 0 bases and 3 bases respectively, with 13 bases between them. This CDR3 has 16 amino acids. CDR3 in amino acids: CASSVATSWGYNEQFF. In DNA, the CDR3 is TGTGCCAGCAGCGTAGCTACGTCGTGGGGCTACAATGAGCAGTTCTTC.

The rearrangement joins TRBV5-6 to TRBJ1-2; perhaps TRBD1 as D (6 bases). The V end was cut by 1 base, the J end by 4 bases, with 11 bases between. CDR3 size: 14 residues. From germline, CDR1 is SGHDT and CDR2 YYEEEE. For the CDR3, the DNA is TGTGCCAGCAGCTTGATAGTCAGGGGCTATGGCTACACCTTC. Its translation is CASSLIVRGYGYTF.

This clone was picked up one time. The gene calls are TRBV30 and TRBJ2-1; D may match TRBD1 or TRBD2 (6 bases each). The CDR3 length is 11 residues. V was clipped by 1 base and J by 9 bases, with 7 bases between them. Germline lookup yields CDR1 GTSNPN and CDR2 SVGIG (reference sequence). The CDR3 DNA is TGTGCCTGGAGTGAGGGGGGTGAGCAGTTCTTC. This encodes CAWSEGGEQFF.

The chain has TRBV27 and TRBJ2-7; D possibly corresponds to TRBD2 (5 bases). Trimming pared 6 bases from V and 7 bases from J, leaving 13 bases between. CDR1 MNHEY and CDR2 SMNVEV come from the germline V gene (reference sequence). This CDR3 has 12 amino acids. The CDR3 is CASSPAVGEQYF. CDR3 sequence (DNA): TGTGCCAGCAGCCCAGCGGTAGGGGAGCAGTACTTC.

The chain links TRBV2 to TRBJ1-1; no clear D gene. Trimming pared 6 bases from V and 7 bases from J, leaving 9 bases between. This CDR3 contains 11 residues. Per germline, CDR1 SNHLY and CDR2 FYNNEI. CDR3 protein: CASSEGLEAFF. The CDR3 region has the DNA TGTGCCAGCAGCGAGGGCCTTGAAGCTTTCTTT.

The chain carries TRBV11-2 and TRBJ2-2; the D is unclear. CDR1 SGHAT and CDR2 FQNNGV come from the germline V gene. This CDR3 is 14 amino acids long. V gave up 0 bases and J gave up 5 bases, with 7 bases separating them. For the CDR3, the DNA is TGTGCCAGCAGCTTAGATCCGGGTACCGGGGAGCTGTTTTTT. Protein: CASSLDPGTGELFF.

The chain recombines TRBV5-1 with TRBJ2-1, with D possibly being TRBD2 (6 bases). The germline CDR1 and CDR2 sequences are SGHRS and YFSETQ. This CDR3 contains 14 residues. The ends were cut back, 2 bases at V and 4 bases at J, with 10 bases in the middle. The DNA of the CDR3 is TGCGCCAGCAGCTTCGGAGGGAGTTACAATGAGCAGTTCTTC. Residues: CASSFGGSYNEQFF.

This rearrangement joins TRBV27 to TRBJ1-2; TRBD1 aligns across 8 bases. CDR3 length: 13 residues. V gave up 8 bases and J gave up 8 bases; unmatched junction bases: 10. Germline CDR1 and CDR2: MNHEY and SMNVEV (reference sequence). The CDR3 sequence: CASAPGQVDGYTF. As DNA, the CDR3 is TGTGCCAGCGCTCCGGGACAGGTCGACGGCTACACCTTC.

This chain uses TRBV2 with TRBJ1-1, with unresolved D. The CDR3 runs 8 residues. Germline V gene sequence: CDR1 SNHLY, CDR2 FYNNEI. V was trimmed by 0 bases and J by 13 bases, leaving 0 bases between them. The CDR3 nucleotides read TGTGCCAGCAGTGAAGCTTTCTTT. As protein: CASSEAFF.

In DNA form, the CDR3 reads TGTGCCAGCAGTTTCGGATTTAACACCGGGGAGCTGTTTTTT. Translating it yields CASSFGFNTGELFF. The V and J genes are TRBV27 and TRBJ2-2; no clear D. CDR3 length: 14 residues. CDR1 and CDR2 (germline): MNHEY, SMNVEV (reference sequence). V lost 3 bases and J 2 bases, leaving 7 bases between the germline ends.

CDR3 in amino acids: CASSYGQGATEAFF. CDR3 DNA: TGTGCCAGCAGTTACGGACAGGGAGCCACTGAAGCTTTCTTT. The rearrangement links TRBV6-6 to TRBJ1-1, with TRBD1 matching 8 bases. CDR3 length equals 14 residues. Losses at the gene ends were 2 bases for V and 4 bases for J; bases not matched to a gene: 3. Germline V CDR1 and CDR2: MNHNY, SVGAGI (reference sequence).

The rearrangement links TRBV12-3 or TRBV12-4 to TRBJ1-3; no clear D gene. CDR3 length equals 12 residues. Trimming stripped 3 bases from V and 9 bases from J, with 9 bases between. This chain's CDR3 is CASSFFIGTIYF. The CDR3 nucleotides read TGTGCCAGCAGTTTTTTTATTGGCACCATATATTTT.

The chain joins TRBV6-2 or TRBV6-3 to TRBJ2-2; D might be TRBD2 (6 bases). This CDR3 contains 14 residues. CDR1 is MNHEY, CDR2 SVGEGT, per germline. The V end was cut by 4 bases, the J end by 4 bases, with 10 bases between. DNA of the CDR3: TGTGCCAGCAGTTTCGGACTATCCACCGGGGAGCTGTTTTTT. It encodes CASSFGLSTGELFF.

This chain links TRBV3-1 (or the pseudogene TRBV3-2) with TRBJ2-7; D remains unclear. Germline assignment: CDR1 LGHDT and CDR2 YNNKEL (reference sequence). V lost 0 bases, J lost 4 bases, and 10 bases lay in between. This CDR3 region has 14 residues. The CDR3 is CASSQEGFNYEQYF. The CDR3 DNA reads TGTGCCAGCAGCCAAGAGGGGTTTAATTACGAGCAGTACTTC.

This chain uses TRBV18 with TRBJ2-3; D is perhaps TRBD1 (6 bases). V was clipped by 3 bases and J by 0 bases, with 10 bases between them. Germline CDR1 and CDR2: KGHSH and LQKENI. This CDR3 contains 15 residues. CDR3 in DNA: TGTGCCAGCTCACCCGGACAGTCAAGCACAGATACGCAGTATTTT. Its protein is CASSPGQSSTDTQYF.

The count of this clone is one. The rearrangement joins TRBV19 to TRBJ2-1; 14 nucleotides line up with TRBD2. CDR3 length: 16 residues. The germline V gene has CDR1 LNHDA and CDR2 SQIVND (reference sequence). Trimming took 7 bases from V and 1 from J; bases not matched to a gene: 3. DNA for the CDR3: TGTGCCAGTACCAGGACTAGCGGGAGGTCCTACAATGAGCAGTTCTTC. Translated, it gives CASTRTSGRSYNEQFF. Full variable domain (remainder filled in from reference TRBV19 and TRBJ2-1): DGGITQSPKYLFRKEGQNVTLSCEQNLNHDAMYWYRQDPGQGLRLIYYSQIVNDFQKGDIAEGYSVSREKKESFPLTVTSAQKNPTAFYLCASTRTSGRSYNEQFFGPGTRLTVL.

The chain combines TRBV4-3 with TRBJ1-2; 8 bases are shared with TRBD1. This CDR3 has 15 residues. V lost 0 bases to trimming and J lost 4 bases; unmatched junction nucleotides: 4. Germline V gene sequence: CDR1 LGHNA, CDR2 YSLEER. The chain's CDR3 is CASSQEGQAFYGYTF. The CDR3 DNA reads TGCGCCAGCAGCCAAGAGGGACAGGCTTTCTATGGCTACACCTTC.

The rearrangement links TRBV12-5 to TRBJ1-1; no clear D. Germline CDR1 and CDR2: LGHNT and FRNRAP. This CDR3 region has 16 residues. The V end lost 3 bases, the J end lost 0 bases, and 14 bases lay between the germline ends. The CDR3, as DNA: TGTGCTAGTGGTTTTGACATTACCCGGATGAACACTGAAGCTTTCTTT. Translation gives CASGFDITRMNTEAFF.

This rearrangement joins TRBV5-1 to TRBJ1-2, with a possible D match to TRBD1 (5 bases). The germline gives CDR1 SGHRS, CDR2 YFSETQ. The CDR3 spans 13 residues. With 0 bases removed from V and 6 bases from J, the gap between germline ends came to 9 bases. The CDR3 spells CASSLGQGNGYTF. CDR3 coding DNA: TGCGCCAGCAGCTTGGGCCAGGGAAATGGCTACACCTTC.

In DNA form, the CDR3 reads TGTGCCAGCTCACCTGGACTAGCCGAAACCACAGATACGCAGTATTTT. Protein: CASSPGLAETTDTQYF. The chain is built from TRBV18 and TRBJ2-3, with 8 nucleotides matching TRBD2. Per germline, CDR1 KGHSH and CDR2 LQKENI. The CDR3 consists of 16 residues. V shed 3 bases, J shed 2 bases, and the junction held 7 bases outside the gene matches.

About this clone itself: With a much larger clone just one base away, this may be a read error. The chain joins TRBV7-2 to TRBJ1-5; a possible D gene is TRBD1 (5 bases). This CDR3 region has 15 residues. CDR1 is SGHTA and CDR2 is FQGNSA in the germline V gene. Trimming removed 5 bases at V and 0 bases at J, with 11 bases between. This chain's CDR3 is CASSPRDHSNQPQHF. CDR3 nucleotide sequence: TGTGCCAGCAGCCCCCGGGACCATAGCAATCAGCCCCAGCATTTT.

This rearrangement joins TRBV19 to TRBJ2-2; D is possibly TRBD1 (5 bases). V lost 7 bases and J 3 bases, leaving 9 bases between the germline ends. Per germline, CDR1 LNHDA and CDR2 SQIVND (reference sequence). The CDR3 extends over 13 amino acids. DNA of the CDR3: TGTGCCAGTAACGGCAGGGACACCGGGGAGCTGTTTTTT. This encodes CASNGRDTGELFF.